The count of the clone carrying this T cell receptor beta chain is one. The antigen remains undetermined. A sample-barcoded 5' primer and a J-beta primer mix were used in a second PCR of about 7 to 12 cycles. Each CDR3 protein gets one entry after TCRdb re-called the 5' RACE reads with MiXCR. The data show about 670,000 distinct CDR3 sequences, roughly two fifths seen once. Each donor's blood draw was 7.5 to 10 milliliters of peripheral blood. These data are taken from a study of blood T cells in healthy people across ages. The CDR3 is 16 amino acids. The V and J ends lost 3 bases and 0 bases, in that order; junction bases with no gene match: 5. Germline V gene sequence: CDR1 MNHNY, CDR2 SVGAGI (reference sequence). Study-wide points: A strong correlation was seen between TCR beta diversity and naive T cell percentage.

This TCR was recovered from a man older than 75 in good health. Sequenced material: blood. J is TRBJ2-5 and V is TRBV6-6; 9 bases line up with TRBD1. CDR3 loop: CASSYTGGLYQETQYF. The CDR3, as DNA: TGTGCCAGCAGTTATACAGGGGGCCTGTACCAAGAGACCCAGTACTTC.